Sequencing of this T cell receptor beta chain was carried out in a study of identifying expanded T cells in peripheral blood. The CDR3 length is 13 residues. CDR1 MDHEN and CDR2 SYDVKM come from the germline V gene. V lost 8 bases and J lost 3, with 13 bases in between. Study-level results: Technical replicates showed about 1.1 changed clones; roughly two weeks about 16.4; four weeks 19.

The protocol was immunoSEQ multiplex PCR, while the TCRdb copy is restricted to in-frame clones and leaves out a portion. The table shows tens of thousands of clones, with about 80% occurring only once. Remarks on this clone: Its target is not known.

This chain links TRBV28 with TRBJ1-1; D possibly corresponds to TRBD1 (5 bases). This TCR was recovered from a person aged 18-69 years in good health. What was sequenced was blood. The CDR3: CASSTNRYTEAFF. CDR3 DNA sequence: TGTGCCAGCTCTACCAACAGGTACACTGAAGCTTTCTTT.